This TCR beta chain emerged from a study of tumor and adjacent non-tumor tissue in lung cancer. This sample's RNA came from whole unsorted tissue. The J segment lost 3 bases and the V segment lost 4 bases, leaving 11 bases of the junction unmatched. Germline CDR1 and CDR2: DFQATT and SNEGSKA (reference sequence). This CDR3 is built from 16 residues. Three rounds of nested PCR, following a modified ARM-PCR protocol, produced the TCRbeta library. MiXCR was run by TCRdb on the multiplex PCR reads, yielding one entry per CDR3 protein. Of roughly 120,000 distinct CDR3 sequences detected, 84% appear once; the ten largest clones hold approximately 22%. As concerns this clonotype: A much larger clone differs from this one at a single base, so this may be a read error.

The sequence derives from a man between 65 and 85 years old with non-small cell lung cancer. Sequenced sample: lung tumor tissue. This chain connects TRBV20-1 to TRBJ2-1; TRBD2 agrees at 8 bases. The CDR3 region has the DNA TGCAGTGCTATAGGCGGGGGGCCGAGAGGCTACAATGAGCAGTTCTTC. This sequence encodes CSAIGGGPRGYNEQFF.